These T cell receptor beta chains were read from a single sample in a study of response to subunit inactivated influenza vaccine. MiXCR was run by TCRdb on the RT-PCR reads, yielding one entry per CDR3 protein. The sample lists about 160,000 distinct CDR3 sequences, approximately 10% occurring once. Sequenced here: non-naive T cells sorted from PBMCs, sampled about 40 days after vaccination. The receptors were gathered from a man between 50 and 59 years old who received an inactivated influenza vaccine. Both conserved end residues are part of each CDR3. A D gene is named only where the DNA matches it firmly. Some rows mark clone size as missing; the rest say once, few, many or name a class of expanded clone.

TGCAGTGCTAGAGATAGCGGGTCCTCCAAAAATGAGCAGTTCTTC,CSARDSGSSKNEQFF,TRBJ2-1,TRBV20-1,few,TRBD2
TGCGCCAGCAGCCAAACTAGCGGGAGCACAGATACGCAGTATTTT,CASSQTSGSTDTQYF,TRBJ2-3,TRBV5-1,many,TRBD2
TGCAGTGCTAGGCTTAATGAAAAACTGTTTTTT,CSARLNEKLFF,TRBJ1-4,TRBV20-1,many,.
TGTGCCATCAGTGAGTCGGGGACAGCTTACGAGCAGTACTTC,CAISESGTAYEQYF,TRBJ2-7,TRBV10-3,many,TRBD1
TGTGCCAGCAGCCAAGGGGACAGGGGACTAGCGGGAGTTGTTGAGCAGTTCTTC,CASSQGDRGLAGVVEQFF,TRBJ2-1,TRBV9,.,TRBD2
TGTGCCAGCAGCCGACTGCCCGGGCCTGGGTACGAGCAGTTCTTC,CASSRLPGPGYEQFF,TRBJ2-1,TRBV4-2,.,.
TGTGCCAGCAGCTCGACCTGGGACAGCTTCTACGAGCAGTACTTC,CASSSTWDSFYEQYF,TRBJ2-7,TRBV5-6,many,TRBD1
TGTGCCAGCAGTTTAGGGGAGATCTACGAGCAGTACTTC,CASSLGEIYEQYF,TRBJ2-7,TRBV12-3/TRBV12-4,few,.
TGTGCCAGCAGCACCCTAGGGATAGATACGCAGTATTTT,CASSTLGIDTQYF,TRBJ2-3,TRBV7-6,.,.
TGTGCCAGCAGCTTAAGAATAGGGGGTGGGGAGACCCAGTACTTC,CASSLRIGGGETQYF,TRBJ2-5,TRBV7-3,few,.
TGTGCCAGCAGTGACACTCGGACTGTCTCCTACAATGAGCAGTTCTTC,CASSDTRTVSYNEQFF,TRBJ2-1,TRBV6-4,.,.
TGCGCCAGCACCCTAGCGGGGGGGCCGATAGATACGCAGTATTTT,CASTLAGGPIDTQYF,TRBJ2-3,TRBV5-1,.,TRBD2
TGTGCCAGCAGCCCCAAGATACAGAGTCATCAGCCCCAGCATTTT,CASSPKIQSHQPQHF,TRBJ1-5,TRBV7-8,.,.
TGCAGTGCTAGGGTCGAGACAGGGGGCCGGAGTCAGCCCCAGCATTTT,CSARVETGGRSQPQHF,TRBJ1-5,TRBV20-1,many,TRBD1
TGTGCCAGCAGCCCTATAGCGGGAGCGAGTCATGAGCAGTTCTTC,CASSPIAGASHEQFF,TRBJ2-1,TRBV7-2,.,TRBD2
TGCAGTGCTAAGGGGACAGGTGGAACAGATACGCAGTATTTT,CSAKGTGGTDTQYF,TRBJ2-3,TRBV20-1,many,TRBD1
TGTGCCAGCAGTTTCAAGGGGGGCTGGACCTTC,CASSFKGGWTF,TRBJ1-2,TRBV6-6,few,.
TGTGCCAGCAGCTTAGCTCTAGACAGAATCACCGGCTACACCTTC,CASSLALDRITGYTF,TRBJ1-2,TRBV7-2,.,.
TGTGCCAGCACCCCTGCCGGGCAAAACACCGGGGAGCTGTTTTTT,CASTPAGQNTGELFF,TRBJ2-2,TRBV3-1,few,.
TGTGCCAGCAGCAGGACAGGGAGGGGGACCCAGTACTTC,CASSRTGRGTQYF,TRBJ2-5,TRBV7-6,few,.
TGTGCCAGCAGTAAAAGGACTAGCGGGAGCTCCTACAATGAGCAGTTCTTC,CASSKRTSGSSYNEQFF,TRBJ2-1,TRBV11-2,.,TRBD2
TGTGCCAGCAGCTTGCCCCCGGGGGGGCGGTATGACGGGGAGCTGTTTTTT,CASSLPPGGRYDGELFF,TRBJ2-2,TRBV7-9,few,TRBD2
TGTGCCAGCAGTATTAACAGGGACTACGAGCAGTACTTC,CASSINRDYEQYF,TRBJ2-7,TRBV7-2,few,.
TGTGCCAGCAGCTTACGTGGGGGGCAGAACACCGGGGAGCTGTTTTTT,CASSLRGGQNTGELFF,TRBJ2-2,TRBV7-9,.,.
TGTGCCACCAGTGAAACCAGGGGGAGGGAGACCCAGTACTTC,CATSETRGRETQYF,TRBJ2-5,TRBV24-1,once,.
TGTGCCAGCTCACAGCTACAGGGGAGAGATGGCTACACCTTC,CASSQLQGRDGYTF,TRBJ1-2,TRBV18,few,TRBD1
TGCGCCAGCAGCTCACAGGGGCAAAACACTGAAGCTTTCTTT,CASSSQGQNTEAFF,TRBJ1-1,TRBV5-1,many,TRBD1
TGTGCCAGCAGCCCGGGCCGGGGGGGCCGGTACGAGCAGTACTTC,CASSPGRGGRYEQYF,TRBJ2-7,TRBV12-3/TRBV12-4,.,TRBD2
TGTGCCAGCAGCTCACAGGACAGGGGGCGCCAAAACATTCAGTACTTC,CASSSQDRGRQNIQYF,TRBJ2-4,TRBV13,.,TRBD1
TGTGCCAGCAGCCGTACAGGGGGTGAGACCCAGTACTTC,CASSRTGGETQYF,TRBJ2-5,TRBV7-9,few,TRBD1
TGTGCCAGCTCACTAAAACCGAATCAGCCCCAGCATTTT,CASSLKPNQPQHF,TRBJ1-5,TRBV18,.,.
TGCAGCGTTGAGGACAGGGGCACAGATACGCAGTATTTT,CSVEDRGTDTQYF,TRBJ2-3,TRBV29-1,many,TRBD1
TGTGCCAGCAGTAGGCTCCGGACCGAGAGACGAAATGAGCAGTTCTTC,CASSRLRTERRNEQFF,TRBJ2-1,TRBV6-2/TRBV6-3,.,.
TGTGCCAGCAGCTTCAGGGAATACGAGCAGTACTTC,CASSFREYEQYF,TRBJ2-7,TRBV5-6,few,.
TGCAGTGCTAGGGAGGGTTATGGCTACACCTTC,CSAREGYGYTF,TRBJ1-2,TRBV20-1,.,.
TGTGCCACCAGTGACAATGACAGGGCCCTGAGCTCCTACAATGAGCAGTTCTTC,CATSDNDRALSSYNEQFF,TRBJ2-1,TRBV24-1,many,TRBD1
TGTGCCAGCAGCTTACGCAGGGGCAATCAGCCCCAGCATTTT,CASSLRRGNQPQHF,TRBJ1-5,TRBV7-6,.,.
TGTGCCAGCAGTCCGCTGGGGCAGGGCAGAGACTTCTACGAGCAGTACTTC,CASSPLGQGRDFYEQYF,TRBJ2-7,TRBV28,few,.
TGCGCCAGCAGCTTGGCCTATGCTGGAGTAGGCTACGAGCAGTACTTC,CASSLAYAGVGYEQYF,TRBJ2-7,TRBV5-1,many,.
TGTGCCTGGAGTCGGGGGGGGGAGAACACAGATACGCAGTATTTT,CAWSRGGENTDTQYF,TRBJ2-3,TRBV30,few,TRBD2
TGTGCCAGCGAACGGCGGGATGTAATCTACAATGAGCAGTTCTTC,CASERRDVIYNEQFF,TRBJ2-1,TRBV5-4,.,.
TGCGCCAGCAGCTTCGGGCTAGGTAGTGCCGGGGAGCTGTTTTTT,CASSFGLGSAGELFF,TRBJ2-2,TRBV5-1,few,.
TGTGCCACCAGCAGACACAGGGGGCTTATCAATGAGCAGTTCTTC,CATSRHRGLINEQFF,TRBJ2-1,TRBV15,.,TRBD1